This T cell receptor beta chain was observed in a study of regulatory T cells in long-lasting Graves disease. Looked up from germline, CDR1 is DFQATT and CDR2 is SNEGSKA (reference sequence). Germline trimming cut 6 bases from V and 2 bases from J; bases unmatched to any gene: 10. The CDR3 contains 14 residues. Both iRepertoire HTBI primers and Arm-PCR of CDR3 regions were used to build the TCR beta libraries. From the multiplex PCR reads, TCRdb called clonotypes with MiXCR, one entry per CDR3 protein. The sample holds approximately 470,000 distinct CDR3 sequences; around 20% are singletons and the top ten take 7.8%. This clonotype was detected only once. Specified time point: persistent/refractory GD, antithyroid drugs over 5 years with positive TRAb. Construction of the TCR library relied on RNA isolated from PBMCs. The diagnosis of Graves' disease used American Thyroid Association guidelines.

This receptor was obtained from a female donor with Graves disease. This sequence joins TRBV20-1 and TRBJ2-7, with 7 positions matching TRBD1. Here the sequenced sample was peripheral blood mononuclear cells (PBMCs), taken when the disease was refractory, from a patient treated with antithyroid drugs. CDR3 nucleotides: TGCAGTGCCCAGGGGACAGCCGGGACCTACGAGCAGTACTTC. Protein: CSAQGTAGTYEQYF.